The 4 T cell receptor beta chains in this list originate from one sample, sequenced in a study of shared clonotypes between healthy human individuals. Assay used: immunoSEQ multiplex PCR; TCRdb lists only in-frame clones, some missing. The table records about 490,000 clones, 65% to 80% of them present only once. Material for sequencing was PBMCs. The receptors originated from a middle-aged woman in good health. Some clones in this sample may be carry-over from other donors' samples.

The rearrangement uses TRBV6-1 and TRBJ2-2, with TRBD1 matching 9 bases. Trimming cost V 2 bases and J 5 bases; bases outside gene matches: 3. Germline CDR1 and CDR2: MNHNS and SASEGT. The CDR3 loop spans 15 amino acids. CDR3 sequence (DNA): TGTGCCAGCAGTGAATGGACAGGGGCGACCGGGGAGCTGTTTTTT. This encodes CASSEWTGATGELFF.

The chain carries TRBV5-3 and TRBJ2-3; 11 nucleotides align to TRBD2. Being an ORF, TRBV5-3 has a function that is uncertain. Trimming removed 4 bases from V and 2 bases from J; junction bases left unmatched: 9. This CDR3 comprises 17 residues. The CDR3: CARSKRLAGPHTDTQYF. The CDR3 DNA sequence: TGTGCCAGAAGCAAAAGACTAGCGGGGCCGCACACAGATACGCAGTATTTT.

The chain links TRBV29-1 to TRBJ2-7; D could derive from TRBD1 or TRBD2 (5 bases each). With 4 bases removed from V and 0 bases from J, the gap between germline ends came to 10 bases. This CDR3 has 13 amino acids. CDR1 is SQVTM, CDR2 ANQGSEA, per germline. CDR3 amino acids: CSVGGYHSYEQYF. The CDR3 DNA sequence: TGCAGCGTTGGGGGGTATCACTCCTACGAGCAGTACTTC.

The chain links TRBV18 to TRBJ1-2; D gene uncertain. This CDR3 region has 13 residues. CDR1 is KGHSH and CDR2 is LQKENI in the germline V gene. V was trimmed by 6 bases and J by 2 bases, leaving 10 bases between them. The CDR3 DNA follows: TGTGCCAGCTCTCAAATACCGAACTATGGCTACACCTTC. It yields the protein CASSQIPNYGYTF.